This T cell receptor beta chain was documented in a study of blood T cell repertoires in COVID-19. Study details: Specimens from acute and convalescent COVID-19 originated in the United States, Italy and Spain. PBMCs, B-cell-depleted T cells, or T cells were the source of the cDNA or gDNA that made up the material.

Per the original methods: Amplified reference gene primers provided the basis for estimating nucleated cell counts. TCRdb's table, derived via immunoSEQ multiplex PCR, lists solely in-frame clones and lacks some. V and J calls and clone size follow that table, whereas D and trimming were derived from the DNA. The table has tens of thousands of clones, approximately 89% seen once; the top ten hold 6% to 7.5%. V lost 6 bases and J lost 1; bases outside the gene matches: 5. The CDR3 covers 14 residues. Germline-derived CDR1 and CDR2 are SNHLY and FYNNEI. The rearrangement uses TRBV2 and TRBJ1-1; TRBD1 matches at 7 bases. The sequencing input was peripheral blood. The receptor's source is a woman older than 75 with acute or convalescent COVID-19. The CDR3 spells CASRTTGANTEAFF. CDR3 nucleotides: TGTGCCAGCAGGACCACAGGGGCGAACACTGAAGCTTTCTTT.